This T cell receptor beta chain was retrieved from a study of cytomegalovirus exposure and HLA in healthy donors. This CDR3 region has 12 residues. Germline CDR1 and CDR2: SGHNT and YENEEA. The primer mix had 60 Vbeta and 13 Jbeta primers. TCRdb's table, derived via immunoSEQ multiplex PCR, lists solely in-frame clones and lacks some. The sample holds some 130,000 clones, about 80% seen once. This clone was counted only a few times. Germline and junction disagree at one end, which may indicate a read error. The genes are TRBV11-3 and TRBJ2-2; 9 bases fit TRBD2. This sequence was found in a male donor in good health and CMV-seronegative. Source material: PBMCs. The CDR3 protein is CASSFYSGGLFF. CDR3 coding DNA: TGTGCCAGCAGCTTTTATAGCGGGGGGCTGTTTTTT. Full variable domain (outside the CDR3, taken from reference TRBV11-3 and TRBJ2-2): EAGVVQSPRYKIIEKKQPVAFWCNPISGHNTLYWYLQNLGQGPELLIRYENEEAVDDSQLPKDRFSAERLKGVDSTLKIQPAELGDSAVYLCASSFYSGGLFFGEGSRLTVL.